The rows below give T cell receptor beta chains drawn from one sample of a study of blood T cell repertoires in COVID-19. The repertoire was sequenced with immunoSEQ multiplex PCR; TCRdb's copy has only in-frame clones and lacks some. The repertoire holds roughly 230,000 clones, with around four fifths as singletons. The source material was peripheral blood. The origin of the receptors is a woman aged 80 or over with COVID-19, enrolled during active disease. Each CDR3 is given without its conserved first and last residue.

>13|TRBV6-5|TRBJ1-2
ASRRGGALGYGYT
>11|TRBV13|TRBJ1-2
ASSLGQVYGYT
>10|TRBV12-3/TRBV12-4|TRBJ2-7
ASGLGPYEQY
>12|TRBV6-6|TRBJ1-2
ASSFLQGAYGYT
>11|TRBV12-3/TRBV12-4|TRBJ1-2
ASTTRQNYGYT
>13|TRBV28|TRBJ1-5
ASSFSGGRHQPQH
>14|TRBV9|TRBJ1-1
ASSVWDRGGSTEAF
>12|TRBV6-5|TRBJ2-1
ASRASGSYNEQF
>13|TRBV7-2|TRBJ2-3
ASSVRDRPFDTQY
>14|TRBV18|TRBJ2-6
ASSLNTGAGANVLT
>13|TRBV3-1/TRBV3-2|TRBJ1-2
ASSPGTGGIGGYT
>11|TRBV6-4|TRBJ1-5
ASSETANQPQH
>12|TRBV5-4|TRBJ1-1
ASSIRQGNTEAF
>14|TRBV28|TRBJ1-2
ASSSSWTGSNYGYT
>12|TRBV7-6|TRBJ2-1
ASSLGLSHNEQF
>13|TRBV4-1|TRBJ1-6
ASSQGPARDSPLH
>17|TRBV4-1|TRBJ1-3
ASSQVWQGGGAHGNTIY
>13|TRBV28|TRBJ2-2
ASSPPDRDTGELF
>14|TRBV5-6|TRBJ2-3
ASSLFPQGDTDTQY